This T cell receptor (beta chain) was recovered during a study of T-cell memory formation after mild COVID-19. Overall study: In these data, TCR clusters were largely donor specific.

Broader study findings: Researchers report contracting CD4+ clones mostly in CM and EM, with CD8+ clones in EMRA. Clones that got smaller from day 15 to 85 had even CD4/CD8, while clones growing later tipped toward CD4+.

V shed 0 bases, J shed 1 base, and the junction held 6 bases outside the gene matches. The germline gives CDR1 ENHRY, CDR2 SYGVKD. The CDR3 extends over 16 amino acids. For this clonotype: Its antigen is unidentified.

TCRdb re-analysed the 5' RACE reads in MiXCR, keeping a single row per CDR3 protein. This sample has some 320,000 distinct CDR3 sequences, with 13% to 15% found just once. The chain links TRBV10-3 to TRBJ2-7, with 7 bases identical to TRBD1. The sample taken for sequencing was PBMCs or a T cell subset sorted from them (not recorded which). The receptor comes from a man aged 18 to 35 who had mild COVID-19 (a few samples of this study predate the infection). Cell type and time point are not known. The CDR3 is CAISESLDRVSYEQYF. The CDR3 nucleotides read TGTGCCATCAGTGAGTCTCTTGACAGGGTTTCCTACGAGCAGTACTTC.